This T cell receptor beta chain stems from a study of vaccination and CD4 T cells after COVID-19. Study summary: Two of the convalescents were Hispanic, and the group consisted of six males and four females. Overlapping SARS-CoV-2, HCoV-NL63, HCoV-OC43 and HCoV-229E spike peptides stimulated the cells.

Notes on this clonotype: What it binds is not known. The junction departs from germline at one end; a sequencing error may be responsible.

The CDR3 covers 15 residues. Looked up from germline, CDR1 is SGHAT and CDR2 is FQNNGV. The Oncomine TCR Beta short-read assay was applied to DNA of cultured CD4+ T cells. TCRdb used MiXCR to reprocess the PCR reads, holding one entry per CDR3 protein. Here the sample spans 15,000 to 20,000 distinct CDR3 sequences, under 55% being singletons. Sample treatment: approximately 9-day PBMC culture with coronavirus spike peptide pools or control peptides (ViraFEST assay). Some 2 million PBMCs were grown per well alongside approximately 10 IU/ml IL-2 and roughly 9.4 ug/ml peptide pools. The source of this sequence is a human donor who had recovered from COVID-19. The chain recombines TRBV11-2 with TRBJ1-4; the match to TRBD1 covers 8 bases. The starting material was CD4+ T cells from blood, cultured in vitro, obtained before SARS-CoV-2 vaccination. Here the CDR3 DNA reads TGCGCCAGCAGCCAAACCGGGACAGGTCCAGGAAAACTGTTTTTT. It translates to CASSQTGTGPGKLFF.